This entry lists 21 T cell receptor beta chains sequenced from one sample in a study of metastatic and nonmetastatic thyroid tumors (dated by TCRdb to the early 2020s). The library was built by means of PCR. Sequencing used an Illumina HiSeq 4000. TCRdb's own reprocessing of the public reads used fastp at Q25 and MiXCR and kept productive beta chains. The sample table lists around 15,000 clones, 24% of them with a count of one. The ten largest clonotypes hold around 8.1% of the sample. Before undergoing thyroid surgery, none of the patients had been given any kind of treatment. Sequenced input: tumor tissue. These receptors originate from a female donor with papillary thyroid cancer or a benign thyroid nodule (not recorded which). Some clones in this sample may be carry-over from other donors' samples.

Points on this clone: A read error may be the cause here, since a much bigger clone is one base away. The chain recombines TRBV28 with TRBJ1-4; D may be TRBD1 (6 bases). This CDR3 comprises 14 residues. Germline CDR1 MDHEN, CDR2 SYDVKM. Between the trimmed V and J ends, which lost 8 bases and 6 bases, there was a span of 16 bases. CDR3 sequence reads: CASLLGQTYEKLFF. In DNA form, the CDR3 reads TGTGCCAGCCTCTTAGGACAGACCTATGAAAAACTGTTTTTT. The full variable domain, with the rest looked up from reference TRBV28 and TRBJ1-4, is DVKVTQSSRYLVKRTGEKVFLECVQDMDHENMFWYRQDPGLGLRLIYFSYDVKMKEKGDIPEGYSVSREKKERFSLILESASTNQTSMYLCASLLGQTYEKLFFGSGTQLSVL.

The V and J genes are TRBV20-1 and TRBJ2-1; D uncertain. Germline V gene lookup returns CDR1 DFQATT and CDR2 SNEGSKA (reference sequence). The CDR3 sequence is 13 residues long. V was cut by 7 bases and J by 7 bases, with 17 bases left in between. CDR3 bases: TGCAGTGAGAGTTACGACACTAATAATGAGCAGTTCTTC. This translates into CSESYDTNNEQFF.

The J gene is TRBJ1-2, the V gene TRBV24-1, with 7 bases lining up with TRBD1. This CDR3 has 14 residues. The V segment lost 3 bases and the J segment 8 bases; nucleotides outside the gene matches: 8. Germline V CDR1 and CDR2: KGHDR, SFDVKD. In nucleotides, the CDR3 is TGTGCCACCAGTGATCCTGGACAGGAAGTAGGCTACACCTTC. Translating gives CATSDPGQEVGYTF.

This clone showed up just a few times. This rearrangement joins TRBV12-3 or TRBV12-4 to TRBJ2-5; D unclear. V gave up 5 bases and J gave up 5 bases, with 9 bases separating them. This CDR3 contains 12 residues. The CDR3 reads CASSPAGETQYF. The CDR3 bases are TGTGCCAGCAGTCCCGCCGGGGAGACCCAGTACTTC.

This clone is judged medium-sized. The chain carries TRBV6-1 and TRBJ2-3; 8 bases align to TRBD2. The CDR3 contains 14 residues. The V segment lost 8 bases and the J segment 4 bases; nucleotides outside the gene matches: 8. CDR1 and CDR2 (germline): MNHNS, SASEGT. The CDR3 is CASGLAGGPDTQYF. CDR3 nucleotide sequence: TGTGCCAGCGGATTGGCGGGAGGCCCAGATACGCAGTATTTT.

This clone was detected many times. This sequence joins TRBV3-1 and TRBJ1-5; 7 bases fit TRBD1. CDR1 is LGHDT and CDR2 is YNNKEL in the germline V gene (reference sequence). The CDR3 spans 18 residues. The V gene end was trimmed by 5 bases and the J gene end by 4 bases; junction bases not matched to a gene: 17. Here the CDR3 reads CASSLKSDRWPPNQPQHF. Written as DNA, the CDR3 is TGTGCCAGCAGCTTAAAATCGGACAGGTGGCCACCTAATCAGCCCCAGCATTTT.

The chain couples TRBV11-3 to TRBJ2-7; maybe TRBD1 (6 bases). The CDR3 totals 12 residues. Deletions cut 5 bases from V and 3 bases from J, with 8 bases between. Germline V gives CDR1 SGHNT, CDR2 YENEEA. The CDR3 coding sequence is TGTGCCAGCAGCGCACAGGGCTACGAGCAGTACTTC. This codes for CASSAQGYEQYF.

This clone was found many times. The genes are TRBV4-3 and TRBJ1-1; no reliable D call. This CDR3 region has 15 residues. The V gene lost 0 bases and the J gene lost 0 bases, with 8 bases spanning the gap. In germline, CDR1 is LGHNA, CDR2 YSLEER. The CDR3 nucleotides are TGCGCCAGCAGCCAAGATCGGGCTCTGAACACTGAAGCTTTCTTT. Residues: CASSQDRALNTEAFF.

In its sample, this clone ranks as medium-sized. Here the CDR3 DNA reads TGTGCCAGCAGCTACCGGACAGCCTACGAGCAGTACTTC. It specifies CASSYRTAYEQYF. This rearrangement joins TRBV7-2 to TRBJ2-7; TRBD1 is a possible D gene (6 bases). The V and J ends lost 4 bases and 2 bases respectively, with 9 bases between them. Germline lookup yields CDR1 SGHTA and CDR2 FQGNSA. The CDR3 runs 13 residues.

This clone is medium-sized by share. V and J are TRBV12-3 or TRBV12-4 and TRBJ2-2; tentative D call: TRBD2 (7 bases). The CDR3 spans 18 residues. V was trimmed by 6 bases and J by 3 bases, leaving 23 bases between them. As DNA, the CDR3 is TGTGCCAGCAGCGAGGGGGGATCGAGCGGGACCTACACCGGGGAGCTGTTTTTT. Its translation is CASSEGGSSGTYTGELFF.

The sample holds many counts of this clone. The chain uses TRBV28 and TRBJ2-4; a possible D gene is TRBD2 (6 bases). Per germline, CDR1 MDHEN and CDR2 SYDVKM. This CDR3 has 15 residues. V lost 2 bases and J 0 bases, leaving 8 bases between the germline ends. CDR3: CASSLGGLAKNIQYF. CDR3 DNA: TGTGCCAGCAGTTTAGGGGGGTTAGCCAAAAACATTCAGTACTTC.

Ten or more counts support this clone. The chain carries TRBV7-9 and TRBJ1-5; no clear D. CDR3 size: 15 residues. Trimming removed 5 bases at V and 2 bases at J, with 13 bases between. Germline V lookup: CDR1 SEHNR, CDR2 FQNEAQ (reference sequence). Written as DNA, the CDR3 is TGTGCCAGCAGCCGGGATTTTGATGGCAATCAGCCCCAGCATTTT. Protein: CASSRDFDGNQPQHF.

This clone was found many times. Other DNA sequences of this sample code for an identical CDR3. CDR3 nucleotides: TGTGCCAGCAGTTTTTGGGGGGAGCAGTTCTTC. It translates to CASSFWGEQFF. V is TRBV28 and J is TRBJ2-1, with D perhaps being TRBD1 or TRBD2 (5 bases each). Germline lookup yields CDR1 MDHEN and CDR2 SYDVKM. The CDR3 length is 11 residues. Trimming pared 3 bases from V and 10 bases from J, leaving 7 bases between.

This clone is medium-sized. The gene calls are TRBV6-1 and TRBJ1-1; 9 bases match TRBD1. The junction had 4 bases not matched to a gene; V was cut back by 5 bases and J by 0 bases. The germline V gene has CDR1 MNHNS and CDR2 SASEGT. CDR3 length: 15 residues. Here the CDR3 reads CASSNTGGLNTEAFF. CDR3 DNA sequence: TGTGCCAGCAGTAATACAGGGGGCCTGAACACTGAAGCTTTCTTT.

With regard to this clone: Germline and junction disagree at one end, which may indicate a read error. The CDR3 spells CASELTGRLSGSNVLTF. The CDR3 DNA sequence: TGTGCCAGCGAACTAACAGGCCGCCTCTCTGGGTCCAACGTCCTGACTTTC. V and J are TRBV13 and TRBJ2-6; tentative D call: TRBD1 (5 bases). The CDR3 totals 17 residues. Germline values: CDR1 PRHDT, CDR2 FYEKMQ (reference sequence).

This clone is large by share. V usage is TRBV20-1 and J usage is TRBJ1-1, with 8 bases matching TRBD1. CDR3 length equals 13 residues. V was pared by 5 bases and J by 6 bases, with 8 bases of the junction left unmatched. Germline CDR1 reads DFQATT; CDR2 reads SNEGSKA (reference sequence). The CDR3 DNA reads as TGCAGTGCTTGGACAGGGTTATCTCCTGAAGCTTTCTTT. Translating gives CSAWTGLSPEAFF.

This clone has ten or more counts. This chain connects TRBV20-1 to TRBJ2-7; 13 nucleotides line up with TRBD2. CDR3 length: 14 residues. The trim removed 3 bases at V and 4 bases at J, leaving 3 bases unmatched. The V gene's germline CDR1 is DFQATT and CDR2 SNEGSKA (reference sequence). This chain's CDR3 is CSASGTSGIYEQYF. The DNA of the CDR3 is TGCAGTGCTAGCGGGACTAGCGGGATTTACGAGCAGTACTTC.

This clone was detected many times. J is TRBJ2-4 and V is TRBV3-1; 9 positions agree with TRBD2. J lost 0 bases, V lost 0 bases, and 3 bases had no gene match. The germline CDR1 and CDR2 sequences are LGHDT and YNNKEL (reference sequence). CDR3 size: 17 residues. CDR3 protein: CASSQDSSGIAKNIQYF. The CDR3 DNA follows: TGTGCCAGCAGCCAAGATTCTAGCGGGATAGCCAAAAACATTCAGTACTTC.

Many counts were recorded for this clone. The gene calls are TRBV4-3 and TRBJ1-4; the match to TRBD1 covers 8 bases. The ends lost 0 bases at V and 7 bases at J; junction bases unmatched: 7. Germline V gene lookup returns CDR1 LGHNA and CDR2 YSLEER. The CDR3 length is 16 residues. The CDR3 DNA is TGCGCCAGCAGCCAAGAAGGGCCAGGGGGCGGTGAAAAACTGTTTTTT. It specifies CASSQEGPGGGEKLFF.

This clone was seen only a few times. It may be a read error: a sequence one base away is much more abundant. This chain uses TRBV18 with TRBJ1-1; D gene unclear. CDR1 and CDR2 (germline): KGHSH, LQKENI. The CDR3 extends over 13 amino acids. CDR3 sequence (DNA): TGTGCCAACTCACGGGTAGAGAACACTGAAGCTTTCTTT. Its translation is CANSRVENTEAFF.

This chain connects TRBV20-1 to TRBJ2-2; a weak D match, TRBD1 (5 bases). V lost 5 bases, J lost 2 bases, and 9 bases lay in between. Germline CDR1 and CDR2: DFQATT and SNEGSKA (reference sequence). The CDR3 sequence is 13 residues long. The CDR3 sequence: CSAVGANTGELFF. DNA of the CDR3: TGCAGTGCTGTAGGGGCTAACACCGGGGAGCTGTTTTTT.